Given below is one TCR beta chain in context. Its target is not known. The sample originates from a study of blood T cells in healthy people across ages. Study results and limitations: More naive CD4+ cells and higher diversity were found in long-lived than in aged donors.

Germline CDR1 MNHEY, CDR2 SMNVEV (reference sequence). The CDR3 covers 15 residues. With 3 bases removed from V and 4 bases from J, the gap between germline ends came to 15 bases. Primers used in a second PCR of roughly 6 to 11 cycles were a sample-barcoded 5' primer and a J-beta primer mix. TCRdb independently ran MiXCR on the 5' RACE reads; one entry per CDR3 protein. The sample holds about a million distinct CDR3 sequences, 51% seen once. The TCR was taken from a woman aged 60-70 years in good health. Input material: blood. The chain is built from TRBV27 and TRBJ1-2; D possibly corresponds to TRBD1 (6 bases). The CDR3: CASSLKGQPLYGYTF. In DNA form, the CDR3 reads TGTGCCAGCAGTTTGAAAGGACAGCCCCTCTATGGCTACACCTTC.